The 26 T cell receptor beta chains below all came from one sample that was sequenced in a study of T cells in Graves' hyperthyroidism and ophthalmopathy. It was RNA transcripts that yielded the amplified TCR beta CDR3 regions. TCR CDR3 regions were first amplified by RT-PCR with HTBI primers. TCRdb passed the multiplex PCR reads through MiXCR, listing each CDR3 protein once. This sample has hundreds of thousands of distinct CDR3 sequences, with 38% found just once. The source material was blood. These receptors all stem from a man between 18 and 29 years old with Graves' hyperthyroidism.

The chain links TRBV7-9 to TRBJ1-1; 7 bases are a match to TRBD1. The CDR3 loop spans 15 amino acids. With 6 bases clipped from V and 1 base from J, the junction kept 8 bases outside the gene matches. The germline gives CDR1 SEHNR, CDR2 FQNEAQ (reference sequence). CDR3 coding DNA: TGTGCCAGCAGAGGCTATGGGACAGCGAACACTGAAGCTTTCTTT. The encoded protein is CASRGYGTANTEAFF.

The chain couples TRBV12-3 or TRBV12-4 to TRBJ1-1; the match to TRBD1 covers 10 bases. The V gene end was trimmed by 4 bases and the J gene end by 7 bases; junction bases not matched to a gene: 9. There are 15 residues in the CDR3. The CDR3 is CASSSPRTGGYEAFF. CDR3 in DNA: TGTGCCAGCAGTTCCCCCCGGACAGGGGGATATGAAGCTTTCTTT.

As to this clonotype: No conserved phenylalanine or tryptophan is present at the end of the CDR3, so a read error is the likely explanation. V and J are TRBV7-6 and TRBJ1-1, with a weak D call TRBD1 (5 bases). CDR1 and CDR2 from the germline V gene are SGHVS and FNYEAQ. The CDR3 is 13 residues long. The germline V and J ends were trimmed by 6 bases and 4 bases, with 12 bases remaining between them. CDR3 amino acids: CASSRTGFTEAFL. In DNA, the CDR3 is TGTGCCAGCAGTAGAACAGGTTTCACTGAAGCTTTCCTT.

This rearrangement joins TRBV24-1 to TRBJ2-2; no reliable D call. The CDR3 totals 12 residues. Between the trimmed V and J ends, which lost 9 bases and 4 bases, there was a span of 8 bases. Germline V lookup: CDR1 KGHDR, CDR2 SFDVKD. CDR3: CATGVGTGELFF. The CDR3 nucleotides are TGTGCCACCGGCGTGGGCACCGGGGAGCTGTTTTTT.

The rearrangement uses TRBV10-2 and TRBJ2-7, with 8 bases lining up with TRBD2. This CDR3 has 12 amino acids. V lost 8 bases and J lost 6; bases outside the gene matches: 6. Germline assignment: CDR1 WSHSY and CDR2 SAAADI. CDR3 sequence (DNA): TGCGCCAGCGGATCGGGAGGGGGCGAGCAGTACTTC. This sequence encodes CASGSGGGEQYF.

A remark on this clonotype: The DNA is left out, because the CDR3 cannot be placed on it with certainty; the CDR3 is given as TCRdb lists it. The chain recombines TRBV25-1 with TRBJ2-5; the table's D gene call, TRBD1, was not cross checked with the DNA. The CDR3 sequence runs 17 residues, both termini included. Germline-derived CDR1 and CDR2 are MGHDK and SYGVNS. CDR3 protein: CACSASPGQGFQETQYF.

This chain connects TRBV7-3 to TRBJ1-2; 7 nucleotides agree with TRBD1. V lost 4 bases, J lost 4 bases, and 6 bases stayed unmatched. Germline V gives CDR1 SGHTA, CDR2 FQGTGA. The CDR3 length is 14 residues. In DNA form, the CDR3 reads TGTGCCAGCAGCTCAGAACAGGGGATCTATGGCTACACCTTC. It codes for CASSSEQGIYGYTF.

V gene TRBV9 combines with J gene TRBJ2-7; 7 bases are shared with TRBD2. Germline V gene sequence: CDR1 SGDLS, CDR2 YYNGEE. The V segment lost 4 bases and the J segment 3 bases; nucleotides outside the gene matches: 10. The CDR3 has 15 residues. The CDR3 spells CASSSGGTQRYEQYF. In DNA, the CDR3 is TGTGCCAGCAGCTCCGGGGGGACCCAACGCTACGAGCAGTACTTC.

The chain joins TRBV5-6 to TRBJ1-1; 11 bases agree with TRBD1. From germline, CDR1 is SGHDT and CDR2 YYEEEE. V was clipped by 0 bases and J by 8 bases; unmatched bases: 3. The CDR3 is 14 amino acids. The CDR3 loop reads CASSLVGTGGEAFF. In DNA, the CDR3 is TGTGCCAGCAGCTTGGTGGGGACAGGGGGGGAAGCTTTCTTT. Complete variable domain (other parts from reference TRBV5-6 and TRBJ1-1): DAGVTQSPTHLIKTRGQQVTLRCSPKSGHDTVSWYQQALGQGPQFIFQYYEEEERQRGNFPDRFSGHQFPNYSSELNVNALLLGDSALYLCASSLVGTGGEAFFGQGTRLTVV.

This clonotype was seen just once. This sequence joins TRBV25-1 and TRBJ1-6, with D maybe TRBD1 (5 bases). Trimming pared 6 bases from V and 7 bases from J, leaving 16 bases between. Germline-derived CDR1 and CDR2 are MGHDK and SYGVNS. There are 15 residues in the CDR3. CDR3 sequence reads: CASRGAGTGNSPLHF. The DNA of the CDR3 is TGTGCCAGCAGGGGCGCCGGGACGGGGAATTCACCCCTCCACTTT. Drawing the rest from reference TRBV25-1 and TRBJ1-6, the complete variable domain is EADIYQTPRYLVIGTGKKITLECSQTMGHDKMYWYQQDPGMELHLIHYSYGVNSTEKGDLSSESTVSRIRTEHFPLTLESARPSHTSQYLCASRGAGTGNSPLHFGNGTRLTVT.

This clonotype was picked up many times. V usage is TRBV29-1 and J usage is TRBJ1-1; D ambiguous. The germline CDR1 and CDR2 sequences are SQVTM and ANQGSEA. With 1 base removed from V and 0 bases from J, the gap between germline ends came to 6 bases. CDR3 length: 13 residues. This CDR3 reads CSVEGRLNTEAFF. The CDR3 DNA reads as TGCAGCGTTGAAGGACGGTTGAACACTGAAGCTTTCTTT.

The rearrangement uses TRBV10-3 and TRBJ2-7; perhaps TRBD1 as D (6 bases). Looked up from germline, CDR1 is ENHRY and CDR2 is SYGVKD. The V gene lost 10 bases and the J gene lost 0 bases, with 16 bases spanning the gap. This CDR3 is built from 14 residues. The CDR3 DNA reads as TGTGCCAGTAACAGGGATTTAGGCTCCTACGAGCAGTACTTC. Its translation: CASNRDLGSYEQYF.

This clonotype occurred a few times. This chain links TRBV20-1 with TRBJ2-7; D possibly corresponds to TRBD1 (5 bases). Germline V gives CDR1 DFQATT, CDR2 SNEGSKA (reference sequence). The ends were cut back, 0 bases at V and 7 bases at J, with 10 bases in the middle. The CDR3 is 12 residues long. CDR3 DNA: TGCAGTGCTAGAGACAGGGAAGTTGAGCAGTACTTC. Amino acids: CSARDREVEQYF.

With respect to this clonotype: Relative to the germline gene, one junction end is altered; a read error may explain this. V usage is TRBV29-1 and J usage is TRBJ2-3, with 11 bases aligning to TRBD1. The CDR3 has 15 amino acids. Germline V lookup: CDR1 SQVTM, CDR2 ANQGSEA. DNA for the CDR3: TGCTGCGTAAGAAGGGGGACAGGGGGAACAGATACGCAGTATTTT. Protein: CCVRRGTGGTDTQYF.

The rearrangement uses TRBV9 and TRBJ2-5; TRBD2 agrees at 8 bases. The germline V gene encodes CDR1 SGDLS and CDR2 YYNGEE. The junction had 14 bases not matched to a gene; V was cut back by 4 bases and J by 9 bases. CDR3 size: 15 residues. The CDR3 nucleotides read TGTGCCAGCAGCCCAGGGACTAGATCCCACGAGGCCCAGTACTTC. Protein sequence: CASSPGTRSHEAQYF.

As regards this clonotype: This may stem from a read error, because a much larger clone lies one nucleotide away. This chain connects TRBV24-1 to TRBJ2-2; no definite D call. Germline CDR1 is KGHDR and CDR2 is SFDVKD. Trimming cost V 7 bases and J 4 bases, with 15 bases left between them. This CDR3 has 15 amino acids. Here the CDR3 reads CATRASWDGTGELFF. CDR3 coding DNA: TGTGCCACCAGGGCCTCGTGGGATGGCACCGGGGAGCTGTTTTTT.

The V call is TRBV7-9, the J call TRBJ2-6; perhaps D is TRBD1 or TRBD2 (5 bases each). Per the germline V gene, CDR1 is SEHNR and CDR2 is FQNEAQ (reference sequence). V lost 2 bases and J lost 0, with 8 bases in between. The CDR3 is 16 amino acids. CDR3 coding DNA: TGTGCCAGCAGCTTACCGGGACGCTCTGGGGCCAACGTCCTGACTTTC. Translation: CASSLPGRSGANVLTF.

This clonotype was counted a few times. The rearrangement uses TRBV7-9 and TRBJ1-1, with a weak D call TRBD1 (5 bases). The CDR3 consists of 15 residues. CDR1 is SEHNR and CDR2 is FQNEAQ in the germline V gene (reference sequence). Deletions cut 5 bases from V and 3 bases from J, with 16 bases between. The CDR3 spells CASSQEPLGDTEAFF. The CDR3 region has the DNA TGTGCCAGCAGCCAAGAACCGCTGGGGGACACTGAAGCTTTCTTT.

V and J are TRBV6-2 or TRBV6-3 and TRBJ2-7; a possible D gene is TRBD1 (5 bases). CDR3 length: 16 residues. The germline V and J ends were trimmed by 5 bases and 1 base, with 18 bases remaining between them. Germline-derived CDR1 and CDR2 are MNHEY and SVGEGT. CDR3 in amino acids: CASSHRTAKGSYEQYF. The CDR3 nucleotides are TGTGCCAGCAGTCACAGGACCGCGAAGGGGTCCTACGAGCAGTACTTC.

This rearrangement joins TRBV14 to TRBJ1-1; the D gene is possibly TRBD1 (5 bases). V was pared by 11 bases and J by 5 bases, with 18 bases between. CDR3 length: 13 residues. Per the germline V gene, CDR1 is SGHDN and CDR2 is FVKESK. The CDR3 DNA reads TGTGCCTCAGCCCTCCGGGGCCGGACTGAAGCTTTCTTT. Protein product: CASALRGRTEAFF.

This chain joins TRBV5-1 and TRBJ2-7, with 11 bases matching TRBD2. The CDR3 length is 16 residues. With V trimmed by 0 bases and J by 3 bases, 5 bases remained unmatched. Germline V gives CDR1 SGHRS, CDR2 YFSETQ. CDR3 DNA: TGCGCCAGCAGCTTGGATCCTGGGACTAGCGGCTACGAGCAGTACTTC. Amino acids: CASSLDPGTSGYEQYF.

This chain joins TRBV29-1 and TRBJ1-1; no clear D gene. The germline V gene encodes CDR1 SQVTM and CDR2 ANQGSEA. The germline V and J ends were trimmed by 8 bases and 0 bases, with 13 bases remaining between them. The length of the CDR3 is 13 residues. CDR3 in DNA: TGCAGCTTGGATGGGCACATGAACACTGAAGCTTTCTTT. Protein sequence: CSLDGHMNTEAFF.

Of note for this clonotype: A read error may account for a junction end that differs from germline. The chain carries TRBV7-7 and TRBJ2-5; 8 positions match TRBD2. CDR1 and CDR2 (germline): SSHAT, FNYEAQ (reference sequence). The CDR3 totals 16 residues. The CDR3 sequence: CASSPLEAGAQETQYF. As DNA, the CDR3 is TGTGCTAGCAGCCCCTTAGAAGCGGGGGCACAAGAGACCCAGTACTTC.

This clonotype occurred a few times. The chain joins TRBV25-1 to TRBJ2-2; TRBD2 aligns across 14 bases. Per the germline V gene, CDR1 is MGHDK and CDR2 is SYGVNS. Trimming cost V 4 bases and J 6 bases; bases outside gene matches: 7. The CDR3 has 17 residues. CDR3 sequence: CASSARGTSGSAGELFF. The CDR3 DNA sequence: TGTGCCAGCAGTGCGCGAGGGACTAGCGGGAGCGCCGGGGAGCTGTTTTTT.

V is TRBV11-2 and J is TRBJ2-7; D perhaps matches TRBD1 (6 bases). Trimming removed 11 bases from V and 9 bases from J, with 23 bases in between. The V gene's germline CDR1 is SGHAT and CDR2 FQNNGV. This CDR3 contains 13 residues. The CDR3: CASSPEDSPRQYF. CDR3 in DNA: TGTGCCTCCTCCCCCGAGGACAGTCCAAGGCAGTACTTC.

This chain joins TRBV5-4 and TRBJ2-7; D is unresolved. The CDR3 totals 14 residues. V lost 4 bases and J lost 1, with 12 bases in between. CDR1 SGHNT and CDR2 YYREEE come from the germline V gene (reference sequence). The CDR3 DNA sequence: TGTGCCAGCAGCGTTGCTGATCTATCCTACGAGCAGTACTTC. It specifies CASSVADLSYEQYF.